What follows are 17 T cell receptor beta chains derived from one specimen sequenced in a study of T cells in localized non-small cell lung cancer. Sequencing was performed with immunoSEQ multiplex PCR; in TCRdb, only in-frame clones are kept and a portion is missing. The repertoire holds around 29,000 clones, with roughly 78% as singletons. This specimen consisted of peripheral blood, obtained before any cancer treatment. These TCRs come from a male donor at least 60 years old with stage II squamous cell lung carcinoma.

This clone has only one observation. This chain links TRBV5-1 with TRBJ2-3, with 10 bases that match TRBD1. Germline V lookup: CDR1 SGHRS, CDR2 YFSETQ. J was trimmed by 1 base and V by 3 bases; bases with no gene match: 5. The length of the CDR3 is 16 residues. The CDR3, as DNA: TGCGCCAGCAGCTCAGCCGGGACAGGGGGCACAGATACGCAGTATTTT. Amino acid sequence: CASSSAGTGGTDTQYF.

V gene TRBV30 combines with J gene TRBJ2-3, with 15 bases fitting TRBD2. The CDR3 loop spans 19 amino acids. The V segment lost 1 base and the J segment 5 bases; nucleotides outside the gene matches: 13. In germline, CDR1 is GTSNPN, CDR2 SVGIG (reference sequence). The CDR3 DNA reads TGTGCCTGGAGTGCATGGGGGACTAGCGGGGGGCCGAGGAAAGATACGCAGTATTTT. The encoded protein is CAWSAWGTSGGPRKDTQYF. Supplemented by reference TRBV30 and TRBJ2-3, the full variable domain reads SQTIHQWPATLVQPVGSPLSLECTVEGTSNPNLYWYRQAAGRGLQLLFYSVGIGQISSEVPQNLSASRPQDRQFILSSKKLLLSDSGFYLCAWSAWGTSGGPRKDTQYFGPGTRLTVL.

The gene calls are TRBV4-1 and TRBJ1-2; TRBD1 matches at 9 bases. Germline assignment: CDR1 MGHRA and CDR2 YSYEKL. The CDR3 has 14 amino acids. Trimming took 5 bases from V and 5 from J; bases not matched to a gene: 6. The chain's CDR3 is CASSNTGGGYGYTF. CDR3 sequence (DNA): TGCGCCAGCAGCAATACAGGGGGCGGATATGGCTACACCTTC.

This rearrangement joins TRBV29-1 to TRBJ2-2; 9 bases are shared with TRBD1. Per the germline V gene, CDR1 is SQVTM and CDR2 is ANQGSEA. The CDR3 contains 15 residues. The V segment lost 4 bases and the J segment 5 bases; nucleotides outside the gene matches: 8. Here the CDR3 DNA reads TGCAGCGTTGCCAAGACAGGGGGATGGACCGGGGAGCTGTTTTTT. Its protein product is CSVAKTGGWTGELFF.

The chain uses TRBV5-5 and TRBJ1-2; possible D gene TRBD1, 5 bases. Germline V gene data show CDR1 as SGHKS and CDR2 as YYEKEE (reference sequence). V dropped 2 bases and J dropped 8 bases, with 10 bases sitting between them. The CDR3 length is 12 residues. CDR3 DNA: TGTGCCAGCAGCTTTCGGGGCGGAGGCTACACCTTC. This gives the protein CASSFRGGGYTF. Full variable domain (outside the CDR3, taken from reference TRBV5-5 and TRBJ1-2): DAGVTQSPTHLIKTRGQQVTLRCSPISGHKSVSWYQQVLGQGPQFIFQYYEKEERGRGNFPDRFSARQFPNYSSELNVNALLLGDSALYLCASSFRGGGYTFGSGTRLTVV.

The rearrangement links TRBV10-1 to TRBJ2-2; perhaps TRBD2 as D (6 bases). The CDR3 has 13 amino acids. V was pared by 6 bases and J by 3 bases, with 8 bases between. The germline V gene has CDR1 WNHNN and CDR2 SYGVQD (reference sequence). The CDR3 coding sequence is TGCGCCAGCAGGTGGGGGGACACCGGGGAGCTGTTTTTT. This translates into CASRWGDTGELFF.

This chain links TRBV2 with TRBJ1-5; D gene uncertain. Germline V gene lookup returns CDR1 SNHLY and CDR2 FYNNEI. The CDR3 is made up of 14 amino acids. V lost 7 bases to trimming and J lost 3 bases, with 13 bases between them. The CDR3 nucleotides read TGTGCCAGCACTAGAGAGCCCCACAATCAGCCCCAGCATTTT. It is translated as CASTREPHNQPQHF.

The V call is TRBV4-1, the J call TRBJ1-2; D remains unclear. This CDR3 comprises 15 residues. The germline CDR1 and CDR2 sequences are MGHRA and YSYEKL. V gave up 0 bases and J gave up 2 bases, with 10 bases separating them. The DNA of the CDR3 is TGCGCCAGCAGCCAAGATTACGCCGGAAACTATGGCTACACCTTC. This gives the protein CASSQDYAGNYGYTF.

This clone is termed medium-sized. V and J are TRBV10-1 and TRBJ2-7, with 9 bases matching TRBD2. Trimming cost V 6 bases and J 10 bases; bases outside gene matches: 4. Germline CDR1 reads WNHNN; CDR2 reads SYGVQD (reference sequence). There are 11 residues in the CDR3. The CDR3 spells CASSGGGGQYF. Here the CDR3 DNA reads TGCGCCAGCAGCGGCGGGGGGGGACAGTACTTC.

In this sample, this clone turned up a few times. CDR3 residues: CSARRGRGYTF. CDR3 nucleotides: TGCAGTGCTAGAAGGGGGCGCGGCTACACCTTC. The genes are TRBV20-1 and TRBJ1-2; 7 bases align to TRBD1. The germline CDR1 and CDR2 sequences are DFQATT and SNEGSKA (reference sequence). The V and J ends lost 2 bases and 8 bases, in that order; junction bases with no gene match: 2. The CDR3 length is 11 residues.

The rearrangement links TRBV5-4 to TRBJ2-5; possible D gene TRBD2, 5 bases. V lost 1 base, J lost 2 bases, and 9 bases lay in between. The CDR3 sequence is 14 residues long. Germline values: CDR1 SGHNT, CDR2 YYREEE (reference sequence). The chain's CDR3 is CASSLKGDQETQYF. In DNA, the CDR3 is TGTGCCAGCAGCTTGAAGGGAGATCAAGAGACCCAGTACTTC.

The chain is built from TRBV2 and TRBJ2-2; D is unclear. The CDR3 extends over 15 amino acids. With 6 bases removed from V and 0 bases from J, the gap between germline ends came to 11 bases. The germline V gene has CDR1 SNHLY and CDR2 FYNNEI. The CDR3 region is CASSSRPSNTGELFF. The CDR3 DNA is TGTGCCAGCAGCTCCCGTCCTTCGAACACCGGGGAGCTGTTTTTT. The whole variable domain, remainder taken from reference TRBV2 and TRBJ2-2, is EPEVTQTPSHQVTQMGQEVILRCVPISNHLYFYWYRQILGQKVEFLVSFYNNEISEKSEIFDDQFSVERPDGSNFTLKIRSTKLEDSAMYFCASSSRPSNTGELFFGEGSRLTVL.

The J gene is TRBJ1-3, the V gene TRBV5-1; 9 bases fit TRBD1. V lost 4 bases to trimming and J lost 4 bases; unmatched junction nucleotides: 9. CDR1 is SGHRS, CDR2 YFSETQ, per germline. The CDR3 extends over 16 amino acids. DNA for the CDR3: TGCGCCAGCAGCCCTGAACAGGGGGCTGGAGGAAACACCATATATTTT. Residues: CASSPEQGAGGNTIYF.

The chain has TRBV2 and TRBJ2-3; no definite D call. The CDR3 extends over 16 amino acids. CDR1 and CDR2 (germline): SNHLY, FYNNEI. Deletions cut 1 base from V and 2 bases from J, with 13 bases between. CDR3: CASSEVRPGPTDTQYF. CDR3 bases: TGTGCCAGCAGTGAAGTGCGACCCGGCCCCACAGATACGCAGTATTTT.

J is TRBJ1-2 and V is TRBV2; possibly TRBD1 for D (5 bases). The V gene lost 0 bases and the J gene lost 6 bases, with 11 bases spanning the gap. CDR1 is SNHLY and CDR2 is FYNNEI in the germline V gene. The CDR3 runs 14 residues. DNA for the CDR3: TGTGCCAGCAGTGAAGCGAGGGCAGGGAATGGCTACACCTTC. Its protein is CASSEARAGNGYTF.

The chain links TRBV19 to TRBJ2-7; TRBD1 aligns across 8 bases. Looked up from germline, CDR1 is LNHDA and CDR2 is SQIVND (reference sequence). The junction had 15 bases not matched to a gene; V was cut back by 9 bases and J by 2 bases. This CDR3 has 16 residues. The CDR3 loop is CASSVPWGQVTYEQYF. CDR3 nucleotide sequence: TGTGCCAGCAGTGTTCCCTGGGGACAGGTTACCTACGAGCAGTACTTC.

The chain carries TRBV5-1 and TRBJ2-7, with no clear D. CDR1 and CDR2 (germline): SGHRS, YFSETQ. V lost 1 base, J lost 2 bases, and 10 bases lay in between. The CDR3 runs to 14 residues. CDR3 region: CASSLIGRAYEQYF. For the CDR3, the DNA is TGCGCCAGCAGCTTGATTGGCAGAGCCTACGAGCAGTACTTC.